This TCR beta chain was retrieved from a study of regulatory T cells in long-lasting Graves disease (dated by TCRdb to about 2021). About the full investigation: Persistent Graves' disease meant more than 5 years of antithyroid drug treatment with TSH receptor autoantibodies that stayed positive. Patients with persistent Graves' disease were compared with patients with newly diagnosed Graves' disease using TCR sequencing and RNA sequencing of peripheral blood. The study was registered as a clinical trial and conducted in China. A total of 33 samples underwent TCR sequencing, from about 13 patients with persistent Graves' disease and approximately 20 patients with newly diagnosed Graves' disease. In the clinical cohort, patients with persistent Graves' disease had used antithyroid drugs for an average of about 10.3 years.

Library prep was done by multiplex PCR. Instrument used: Illumina HiSeq 4000. iRepertoire HTBI primers and Arm-PCR amplification of CDR3 regions were used to construct TCR beta libraries. Before sequencing, the PCR products went through gel purification. For the original study's pipeline: Gene usage analysis of CDR3 amino acid clonotypes relied on the roughly 60 TRBV and 12 to 15 TRBJ segments identified across samples. COPE and FqMerger were used to merge the filtered high-quality paired reads into contigs. BLAST was used to align contigs to the IMGT TRBV, TRBD and TRBJ reference genes, and CDR3 was defined following IMGT. Any clonotype with a frequency above 0.1% was classified as a highly expanded clone. Shannon entropy was used to measure repertoire diversity, and the Gini coefficient was used to measure V-J evenness. Public clonotypes were defined as clonotypes shared by more than one individual. The public sequencing data were trimmed at Q25 with fastp and processed into clonotypes with MiXCR by TCRdb, which kept only in-frame beta chains. Identical CDR3 proteins give one entry, which carries the most common genes and DNA. The V and J calls were determined by TCRdb, not by the authors. This sample has some 370,000 distinct CDR3 sequences in its table, and roughly 24% of those were observed once. Around 30% of the sample lies in the top ten.

This clonotype was seen only a few times. No antigen is known for it. No much larger clone is present one base from it, and per-base qualities are unavailable. The CDR3, cysteine through phenylalanine, is 15 amino acids long. Just CDR3 DNA is preserved here, 45 bases in frame from base 1. From the germline V gene (reference sequence), CDR1 is SGHKS and CDR2 is YYEKEE. V is shortened by 2 bases, J by 1 base, and the region joining them spans 13 bases. The meaning of the sample's time point label: persistent/refractory GD, antithyroid drugs over 5 years with positive TRAb. For both TCR sequencing and RNA sequencing, RNA was extracted from PBMCs in TRIzol. The diagnosis of Graves' disease was made according to American Thyroid Association guidelines. Patients for the study were recruited at an endocrinology department in Xi'an, China. Each patient gave about 8.1 milliliters of peripheral blood, collected in an EDTA anticoagulant tube. Ficoll Paque Plus density gradient separation was used to isolate PBMCs, and no further T cell sorting was done. An Agilent 2100 Bioanalyzer and agarose gel were used to check RNA quality, and a NanoDrop 2000 was used to measure RNA concentration.

What the work shows at the level of the full study, not this receptor alone: A larger number of public clonotypes was shared among persistent patients (around 3,000) than among newly diagnosed patients (roughly 930). Persistent disease showed preferential use of TRBV28, TRBJ1-2 and TRBJ2-5, whereas newly diagnosed disease favored TRBV20-1 and TRBJ2-1. Only the TCR beta chain was sequenced and analyzed. Persistent Graves' disease patients showed lower TCR Shannon entropy and fewer highly expanded clones than newly diagnosed patients, suggesting clonal expansion. The authors acknowledged the small sample size as a limitation that may reduce accuracy. The study examined only peripheral blood because the primary lesion, thyroid tissue, could not be accessed.

The rearrangement combines TRBV5-5 with TRBJ2-7; the D gene cannot be named for sure. The receptor was isolated from a woman aged 40 to 50 with Graves disease. Donor details come from another sample of the same person, matched by shared clones. The source material was peripheral blood mononuclear cells (PBMCs), sampled when the disease was refractory, from a patient treated with antithyroid drugs. The encoded CDR3 is CASSLNRVGSYEQYF. The bases are TGTGCCAGCAGCTTAAACCGGGTAGGGTCCTACGAGCAGTACTTC.